This T cell receptor (beta chain) emerged from a study of monozygotic twins with inflammatory bowel disease. Broader study findings: A reduction in TCRbeta diversity (inverse Simpson) was seen in IBD patients relative to healthy co-twins. Relative clonotype sharing with others was diminished in IBD patients versus healthy twins, particularly with disease activity.

On this clonotype itself: The antigen remains undetermined.

UMIs with a 6-nucleotide sample barcode were added by template switching. Nested amplification of TCRalpha and TCRbeta cDNA involved two PCRs of approximately 16 and 10 cycles. Reprocessing the 5' RACE reads, TCRdb reports a single entry for every CDR3 protein and omits DNA. The sample has more than 300,000 distinct CDR3 sequences. The sample taken for sequencing was blood. This clonotype originated in a human donor with ulcerative colitis or Crohn's disease, or a healthy co-twin of an affected twin (not recorded which).

The CDR3 is CASSFFGDTQYF. The V gene is TRBV27, the J gene TRBJ2-3. The germline CDR1 and CDR2 sequences are MNHEY and SMNVEV (reference sequence). CDR3 length: 12 residues.